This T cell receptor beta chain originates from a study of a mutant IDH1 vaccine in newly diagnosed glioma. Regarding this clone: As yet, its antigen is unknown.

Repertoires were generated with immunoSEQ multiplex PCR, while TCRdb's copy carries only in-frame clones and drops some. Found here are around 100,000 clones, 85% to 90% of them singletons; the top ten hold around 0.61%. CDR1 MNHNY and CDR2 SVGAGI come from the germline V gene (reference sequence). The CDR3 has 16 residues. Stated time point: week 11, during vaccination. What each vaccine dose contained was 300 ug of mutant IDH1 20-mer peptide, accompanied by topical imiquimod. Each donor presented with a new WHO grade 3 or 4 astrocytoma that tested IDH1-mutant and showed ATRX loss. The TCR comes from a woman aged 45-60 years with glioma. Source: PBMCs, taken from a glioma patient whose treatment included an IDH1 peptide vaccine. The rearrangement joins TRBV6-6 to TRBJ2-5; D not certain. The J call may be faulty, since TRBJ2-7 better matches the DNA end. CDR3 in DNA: TGTGCCAGCAGTTATCAAACTGCCTCCAAATCCTACGAGCAGTACTTC. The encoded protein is CASSYQTASKSYEQYF.